This TCR beta chain was sequenced in a study of T cell responses to AZD1222 COVID-19 vaccine. Germline V CDR1 and CDR2: SGHRS, YFSETQ. The CDR3 length is 16 residues. J gave up 6 bases and V 0 bases, and 4 bases lay outside the gene matches. The repertoire was sequenced with immunoSEQ multiplex PCR; TCRdb's copy has only in-frame clones and lacks some. Of about 190,000 clones in the sample, about 89% were seen once. This material consisted of peripheral blood, taken on day 0 of MenACWY control vaccination. The chain uses TRBV5-1 and TRBJ2-2, with 11 bases that match TRBD2. The receptor comes from an adult in good health. In DNA, the CDR3 is TGCGCCAGCAGCTTGGGCACTAGCGGGAGTCCCGGGGAGCTGTTTTTT. Encoded protein: CASSLGTSGSPGELFF.